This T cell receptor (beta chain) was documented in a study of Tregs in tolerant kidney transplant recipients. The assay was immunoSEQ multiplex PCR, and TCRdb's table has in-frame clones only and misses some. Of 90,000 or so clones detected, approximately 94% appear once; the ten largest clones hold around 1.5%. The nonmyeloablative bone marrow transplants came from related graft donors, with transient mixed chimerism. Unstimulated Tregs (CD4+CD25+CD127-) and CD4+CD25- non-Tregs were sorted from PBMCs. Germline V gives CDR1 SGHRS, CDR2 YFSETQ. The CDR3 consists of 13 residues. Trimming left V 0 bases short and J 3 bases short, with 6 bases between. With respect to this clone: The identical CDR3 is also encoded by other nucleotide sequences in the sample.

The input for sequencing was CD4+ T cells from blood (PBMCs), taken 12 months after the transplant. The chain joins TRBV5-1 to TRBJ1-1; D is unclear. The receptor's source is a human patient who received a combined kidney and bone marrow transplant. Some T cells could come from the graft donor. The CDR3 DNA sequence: TGCGCCAGCAGCTTGGCGGGAGACACTGAAGCTTTCTTT. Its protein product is CASSLAGDTEAFF.